What follows is one T cell receptor beta chain and its context. CDR3 length: 14 amino acids. Germline CDR1 is LNHDA and CDR2 is SQIVND (reference sequence). With 3 bases removed from V and 2 bases from J, the gap between germline ends came to 9 bases. These data originate in a study of radiation and T cells in renal cell carcinoma. Study in general: Nephrectomy followed 15 Gy stereotactic body radiation by 4 weeks.

Time point defined: blood 2 weeks post-SBRT. Treatment defined: 15 Gy SBRT to primary tumor, nephrectomy 4 weeks later. Sequencing used immunoSEQ multiplex PCR; TCRdb keeps in-frame clones, though not all of them. The repertoire consists of tens of thousands of clones, with roughly four fifths occurring once and the leading ten covering under 7%. The TCR sequence derives from a man in his sixties with renal cell carcinoma. The rearrangement joins TRBV19 to TRBJ2-3, with TRBD1 as a possible D gene (5 bases). The material was blood, obtained from a patient whose treatment included radiotherapy and nephrectomy. The CDR3 nucleotides read TGTGCCAGTAGTATGACAGCATACACAGATACGCAGTATTTT. Protein sequence: CASSMTAYTDTQYF.